These 29 T cell receptor beta chains originate from one sample sequenced in a study of Tregs in tolerant kidney transplant recipients. Measured with immunoSEQ multiplex PCR; TCRdb has only the in-frame clones, and not every one. The profile shows tens of thousands of clones, about 98% of them singletons. The source was Tregs from blood, collected before the transplant. The receptors stem from a human donor who received a combined kidney and bone marrow transplant.

This clone was observed once. This rearrangement joins TRBV10-1 to TRBJ1-1; maybe TRBD1 (6 bases). This CDR3 has 13 amino acids. V was cut by 11 bases and J by 2 bases, with 15 bases left in between. The germline V gene has CDR1 WNHNN and CDR2 SYGVQD (reference sequence). As DNA, the CDR3 is TGCGCCGGGGGGGCGTACGGAAACACTGAAGCTTTCTTT. Its translation is CAGGAYGNTEAFF.

This clone was observed once. The chain employs TRBV7-9 and TRBJ2-7; 8 bases fit TRBD2. Losses at the gene ends were 4 bases for V and 2 bases for J; bases not matched to a gene: 7. Germline assignment: CDR1 SEHNR and CDR2 FQNEAQ (reference sequence). The CDR3 runs to 15 residues. In nucleotides, the CDR3 is TGTGCCAGCAGCTCGGGGGGGGCCCTAACCTACGAGCAGTACTTC. Translating it yields CASSSGGALTYEQYF.

This chain links TRBV28 with TRBJ1-2; perhaps TRBD1 as D (5 bases). Deletions cut 6 bases from V and 2 bases from J, with 10 bases between. Germline V gene data show CDR1 as MDHEN and CDR2 as SYDVKM. The CDR3 is 13 residues long. The CDR3 is CASSRQTNYGYTF. CDR3 DNA sequence: TGTGCCAGCAGCAGACAGACAAACTATGGCTACACCTTC.

This chain connects TRBV19 to TRBJ1-2; tentative D call: TRBD1 (5 bases). Per the germline V gene, CDR1 is LNHDA and CDR2 is SQIVND (reference sequence). The CDR3 is 15 amino acids. V lost 6 bases to trimming and J lost 2 bases, with 16 bases between them. The DNA for the CDR3 is TGTGCCAGTAGCCCTAGACAGAGATTCAACTATGGCTACACCTTC. Protein product: CASSPRQRFNYGYTF.

This clone was observed once. The chain recombines TRBV2 with TRBJ2-7, with a possible D match to TRBD1 (5 bases). This CDR3 comprises 14 residues. Germline V gene sequence: CDR1 SNHLY, CDR2 FYNNEI. The V gene lost 10 bases and the J gene lost 1 base, with 17 bases spanning the gap. The DNA for the CDR3 is TGTGCCATAAAGAGGCAGGGTGTTTCCTACGAGCAGTACTTC. It is translated as CAIKRQGVSYEQYF.

V gene TRBV4-1 combines with J gene TRBJ1-4; TRBD1 is a possible D gene (6 bases). The CDR3 has 15 amino acids. CDR1 MGHRA and CDR2 YSYEKL come from the germline V gene. V lost 2 bases to trimming and J lost 7 bases, with 14 bases between them. CDR3 sequence reads: CASSQPDRSVEKLFF. The DNA for the CDR3 is TGCGCCAGCAGCCAACCCGACAGGAGTGTTGAAAAACTGTTTTTT.

This sequence joins TRBV6-6 and TRBJ1-5; TRBD1 matches at 7 bases. Germline CDR1 and CDR2: MNHNY and SVGAGI (reference sequence). V shed 5 bases, J shed 4 bases, and the junction held 11 bases outside the gene matches. The CDR3 loop spans 16 amino acids. CDR3 nucleotides: TGTGCCAGCAGTCCCCCGGGACAGTTCAGAAATCAGCCCCAGCATTTT. Translating gives CASSPPGQFRNQPQHF.

The chain joins TRBV28 to TRBJ2-1; a possible D gene is TRBD1 (5 bases). The V gene lost 2 bases and the J gene lost 3 bases, with 5 bases spanning the gap. CDR3 length: 13 amino acids. Germline CDR1 and CDR2: MDHEN and SYDVKM. The DNA of the CDR3 is TGTGCCAGCAGTTTAACAGGCTACAATGAGCAGTTCTTC. Translated: CASSLTGYNEQFF.

The V call is TRBV9, the J call TRBJ2-7; TRBD1 matches 11 bases. CDR1 SGDLS and CDR2 YYNGEE come from the germline V gene. The CDR3 sequence is 15 residues long. J lost 2 bases, V lost 0 bases, and 1 base had no gene match. The CDR3 DNA sequence: TGTGCCAGCAGCGTAGGGGGACAGGGGGCCTACGAGCAGTACTTC. It is translated as CASSVGGQGAYEQYF.

The chain uses TRBV7-9 and TRBJ2-7, with D possibly TRBD1 on 5 matching bases. Germline V gene data show CDR1 as SEHNR and CDR2 as FQNEAQ (reference sequence). Trimming pared 2 bases from V and 11 bases from J, leaving 13 bases between. The CDR3 extends over 12 amino acids. The CDR3 nucleotides are TGTGCCAGCAGCTTAAACTTCGGACATAAGTACTTC. It encodes CASSLNFGHKYF. Full variable domain (missing parts from reference TRBV7-9 and TRBJ2-7): DTGVSQNPRHKITKRGQNVTFRCDPISEHNRLYWYRQTLGQGPEFLTYFQNEAQLEKSRLLSDRFSAERPKGSFSTLEIQRTEQGDSAMYLCASSLNFGHKYFGPGTRLTVT.

The chain has TRBV30 and TRBJ2-1; 13 bases map to TRBD2. Germline V gives CDR1 GTSNPN, CDR2 SVGIG (reference sequence). J gave up 4 bases and V 3 bases, and 3 bases lay outside the gene matches. The CDR3 is made up of 15 amino acids. The CDR3 nucleotides read TGTGCCTGGAGCGCGGGACTAGCGGGGTACAATGAGCAGTTCTTC. The encoded protein is CAWSAGLAGYNEQFF.

Only one count was recorded for this clone. The V call is TRBV18, the J call TRBJ2-1; 9 bases are shared with TRBD1. V lost 6 bases, J lost 7 bases, and 4 bases stayed unmatched. Germline-derived CDR1 and CDR2 are KGHSH and LQKENI. The CDR3 is 13 amino acids. In nucleotides, the CDR3 is TGTGCCAGCTCTCCCGGGACAGGGAATGAGCAGTTCTTC. Its protein is CASSPGTGNEQFF.

The chain uses TRBV7-8 and TRBJ1-2; 9 bases are a match to TRBD1. CDR3 size: 15 residues. The ends lost 5 bases at V and 0 bases at J; junction bases unmatched: 4. Germline values: CDR1 SGHVS, CDR2 FQNEAQ. The CDR3 bases are TGTGCCAGCAGCCCCTGGGACAGGGCTAACTATGGCTACACCTTC. Protein sequence: CASSPWDRANYGYTF.

The V call is TRBV5-1, the J call TRBJ2-1; TRBD1 is a possible D gene (5 bases). The CDR3 covers 16 residues. The germline gives CDR1 SGHRS, CDR2 YFSETQ. V was clipped by 2 bases and J by 0 bases, with 12 bases between them. Written as DNA, the CDR3 is TGCGCCAGCAGCTTTGAGACAGCGAGCTCCTACAATGAGCAGTTCTTC. Protein: CASSFETASSYNEQFF.

This chain connects TRBV7-3 to TRBJ2-1; 12 bases match TRBD1. Germline V gene sequence: CDR1 SGHTA, CDR2 FQGTGA. J was trimmed by 5 bases and V by 0 bases; bases with no gene match: 2. The CDR3 consists of 16 residues. The CDR3 region has the DNA TGTGCCAGCAGCTTAACCGGGACAGGGGGCCACAATGAGCAGTTCTTC. Residues: CASSLTGTGGHNEQFF.

The gene calls are TRBV5-1 and TRBJ1-2; 7 bases agree with TRBD1. The V gene end was trimmed by 1 base and the J gene end by 3 bases; junction bases not matched to a gene: 0. The CDR3 sequence is 13 residues long. CDR1 SGHRS and CDR2 YFSETQ come from the germline V gene. CDR3 coding DNA: TGCGCCAGCAGCTTGACAGGGGACTATGGCTACACCTTC. It encodes CASSLTGDYGYTF. Full variable domain (rest looked up from reference TRBV5-1 and TRBJ1-2): KAGVTQTPRYLIKTRGQQVTLSCSPISGHRSVSWYQQTPGQGLQFLFEYFSETQRNKGNFPGRFSGRQFSNSRSEMNVSTLELGDSALYLCASSLTGDYGYTFGSGTRLTVV.

The V call is TRBV7-6, the J call TRBJ2-5, with TRBD1 as a possible D gene (5 bases). Deletions cut 3 bases from V and 5 bases from J, with 10 bases between. Germline V gene data show CDR1 as SGHVS and CDR2 as FNYEAQ. The CDR3 sequence is 13 residues long. The DNA for the CDR3 is TGTGCCAGCAGCTTGGGCAGGGTGGAGACCCAGTACTTC. Translated, it gives CASSLGRVETQYF.

The V call is TRBV6-1, the J call TRBJ2-3; TRBD2 agrees at 7 bases. Per the germline V gene, CDR1 is MNHNS and CDR2 is SASEGT. V shed 6 bases, J shed 2 bases, and the junction held 8 bases outside the gene matches. The CDR3 extends over 15 amino acids. DNA of the CDR3: TGTGCCAGCAGAGCGGGGCTCACGGTCACAGATACGCAGTATTTT. This sequence encodes CASRAGLTVTDTQYF.

V and J are TRBV30 and TRBJ1-2, with TRBD1 as a possible D gene (5 bases). Germline CDR1 GTSNPN, CDR2 SVGIG (reference sequence). V gave up 3 bases and J gave up 6 bases, with 26 bases separating them. The CDR3 spans 17 residues. The DNA of the CDR3 is TGTGCCTGGAGATCTAGTTTCGATACGGGGGTATCGAATGGCTACACCTTC. Encoded protein: CAWRSSFDTGVSNGYTF.

The rearrangement links TRBV6-4 to TRBJ2-7, with TRBD2 matching over 8 bases. The CDR3 contains 15 residues. The germline V gene encodes CDR1 MRHNA and CDR2 SNTAGT. Losses at the gene ends were 10 bases for V and 2 bases for J; bases not matched to a gene: 13. CDR3: CATGREGGETYEQYF. The CDR3 DNA is TGTGCCACCGGGAGGGAGGGGGGAGAAACCTACGAGCAGTACTTC.

CDR3 loop: CASSPLASGTGDSPLHF. The CDR3 DNA sequence: TGTGCCAGCTCACCACTTGCCTCCGGGACAGGGGATTCACCCCTCCACTTT. The chain recombines TRBV18 with TRBJ1-6; 10 bases align to TRBD1. The V segment lost 1 base and the J segment 8 bases; nucleotides outside the gene matches: 8. Germline-derived CDR1 and CDR2 are KGHSH and LQKENI. The CDR3 length is 17 residues.

The V and J genes are TRBV9 and TRBJ1-6; D perhaps matches TRBD1 (6 bases). The CDR3 is 15 residues long. Germline V lookup: CDR1 SGDLS, CDR2 YYNGEE. Trimming cost V 7 bases and J 10 bases, with 21 bases left between them. Written as DNA, the CDR3 is TGTGCCAGCGGCCAGATGGGGGCAGTTGGGTCACCCCTCCACTTT. Translating it yields CASGQMGAVGSPLHF.

This clone was detected only a few times. J is TRBJ1-1 and V is TRBV7-7; D may be TRBD1 (5 bases). V was trimmed by 1 base and J by 0 bases, leaving 9 bases between them. The CDR3 spans 15 residues. Germline V CDR1 and CDR2: SSHAT, FNYEAQ (reference sequence). The CDR3 reads CASSLDAGMNTEAFF. In nucleotides, the CDR3 is TGTGCCAGCAGCTTAGATGCAGGGATGAACACTGAAGCTTTCTTT.

J is TRBJ1-1 and V is TRBV9; D is unclear. Trimming took 6 bases from V and 11 from J, leaving 11 bases between them. Per germline, CDR1 SGDLS and CDR2 YYNGEE. The CDR3 spans 10 residues. The CDR3 DNA reads as TGTGCCAGCATCGATATGGAGGCTTTCTTT. Translation gives CASIDMEAFF.

The V and J genes are TRBV28 and TRBJ1-2, with D uncertain. Germline-derived CDR1 and CDR2 are MDHEN and SYDVKM. The CDR3 totals 12 residues. Trimming shortened V by 3 bases and J by 4 bases, and 6 bases separated the two germline ends. The CDR3 coding sequence is TGTGCCAGCAGTTTGAGGTCCTATGGCTACACCTTC. Its translation: CASSLRSYGYTF.

The J gene is TRBJ1-1, the V gene TRBV10-3; D is perhaps TRBD1 (5 bases). V was pared by 8 bases and J by 7 bases, with 20 bases between. This CDR3 has 14 residues. Per the germline V gene, CDR1 is ENHRY and CDR2 is SYGVKD. CDR3 sequence (DNA): TGTGCCATCCGTTCAAGTCGGGGGTTGGATGAAGCTTTCTTT. This encodes CAIRSSRGLDEAFF.

The chain combines TRBV4-2 with TRBJ2-2; 7 bases line up with TRBD2. Losses at the gene ends were 0 bases for V and 4 bases for J; bases not matched to a gene: 2. This CDR3 region has 15 residues. Germline V lookup: CDR1 LGHNA, CDR2 YNFKEQ. The CDR3 DNA follows: TGTGCCAGCAGCCAAGATGGGAGGGGCACCGGGGAGCTGTTTTTT. Its translation: CASSQDGRGTGELFF.

The chain recombines TRBV18 with TRBJ1-5; unclear D gene. V gave up 2 bases and J gave up 6 bases, with 5 bases separating them. Per germline, CDR1 KGHSH and CDR2 LQKENI. The length of the CDR3 is 12 residues. The CDR3 here is CASSPSGQPQHF. CDR3 nucleotide sequence: TGTGCCAGCTCACCAAGCGGTCAGCCCCAGCATTTT. Supplemented by reference TRBV18 and TRBJ1-5, the full variable domain reads NAGVMQNPRHLVRRRGQEARLRCSPMKGHSHVYWYRQLPEEGLKFMVYLQKENIIDESGMPKERFSAEFPKEGPSILRIQQVVRGDSAAYFCASSPSGQPQHFGDGTRLSIL.

The table lists this clone with a count of one. The CDR3 here is CASSSGQHANTGELFF. DNA of the CDR3: TGTGCCAGCTCATCGGGACAGCACGCGAACACCGGGGAGCTGTTTTTT. The chain has TRBV18 and TRBJ2-2; TRBD1 agrees at 7 bases. V trimming: 5 bases; J trimming: 0 bases; junction bases outside the gene matches: 6. CDR1 is KGHSH and CDR2 is LQKENI in the germline V gene. CDR3 length: 16 amino acids. Full variable domain (rest looked up from reference TRBV18 and TRBJ2-2): NAGVMQNPRHLVRRRGQEARLRCSPMKGHSHVYWYRQLPEEGLKFMVYLQKENIIDESGMPKERFSAEFPKEGPSILRIQQVVRGDSAAYFCASSSGQHANTGELFFGEGSRLTVL.